Each of the 32 T cell receptor beta chains below was sequenced from the same sample in a study of T cell responses to AZD1222 COVID-19 vaccine. The data were produced by immunoSEQ multiplex PCR, yet TCRdb's version contains in-frame clones alone and is incomplete. The profile covers 110,000 to 150,000 clones, with 85% to 95% appearing a single time and around 3% taken by the ten largest. Specimen: peripheral blood, collected on day 0 of AZD1222 vaccination. These receptors originate from an adult in good health.

V is TRBV7-8 and J is TRBJ2-1; TRBD2 matches at 9 bases. The CDR3 loop spans 15 amino acids. CDR1 SGHVS and CDR2 FQNEAQ come from the germline V gene. V shed 3 bases, J shed 7 bases, and the junction held 7 bases outside the gene matches. CDR3: CASSFGGRGWNEQFF. For the CDR3, the DNA is TGTGCCAGCAGCTTTGGCGGGAGGGGTTGGAATGAGCAGTTCTTC.

The chain joins TRBV5-1 to TRBJ2-1; weak D call: TRBD1 (6 bases). Trimming took off 6 bases at V and 4 bases at J, with 11 bases between the two ends. The CDR3 is 13 amino acids. Germline V CDR1 and CDR2: SGHRS, YFSETQ. The CDR3 loop is CASNKDRYNEQFF. DNA for the CDR3: TGCGCCAGCAACAAGGACAGATACAATGAGCAGTTCTTC.

The V call is TRBV28, the J call TRBJ1-5; 8 bases map to TRBD1. Germline CDR1 and CDR2: MDHEN and SYDVKM. The CDR3 runs 15 residues. V gave up 7 bases and J gave up 4 bases; unmatched junction bases: 9. Written as DNA, the CDR3 is TGTGCCAGCAACCGCAGGGGACAGGAAAATCAGCCCCAGCATTTT. This translates into CASNRRGQENQPQHF. The complete variable domain, with remaining parts taken from reference TRBV28 and TRBJ1-5, reads DVKVTQSSRYLVKRTGEKVFLECVQDMDHENMFWYRQDPGLGLRLIYFSYDVKMKEKGDIPEGYSVSREKKERFSLILESASTNQTSMYLCASNRRGQENQPQHFGDGTRLSIL.

CDR3 in DNA: TGTGCCAGCAGCCCGACAGGGGCTTCAACTGAAGCTTTCTTT. Its protein is CASSPTGASTEAFF. V gene TRBV9 combines with J gene TRBJ1-1; 8 bases map to TRBD1. The V segment lost 4 bases and the J segment 5 bases; nucleotides outside the gene matches: 7. Germline V gene data show CDR1 as SGDLS and CDR2 as YYNGEE. This CDR3 comprises 14 residues.

The chain employs TRBV4-3 and TRBJ1-2; D not certain. V was cut by 0 bases and J by 9 bases, with 14 bases left in between. The germline CDR1 and CDR2 sequences are LGHNA and YSLEER. The CDR3 loop spans 14 amino acids. As DNA, the CDR3 is TGCGCCAGCAGCCAAGATTACGTGGGAGACAGCTACACCTTC. Its protein product is CASSQDYVGDSYTF.

This rearrangement joins TRBV18 to TRBJ2-2, with TRBD2 matching over 10 bases. This CDR3 is built from 16 residues. CDR1 is KGHSH and CDR2 is LQKENI in the germline V gene. Trimming removed 6 bases from V and 5 bases from J; junction bases left unmatched: 9. The CDR3 DNA follows: TGTGCCAGCTCCCCAACTAGCGGGATCGATACCGGGGAGCTGTTTTTT. It encodes CASSPTSGIDTGELFF. Looking up the rest from reference TRBV18 and TRBJ2-2 gives the full variable domain: NAGVMQNPRHLVRRRGQEARLRCSPMKGHSHVYWYRQLPEEGLKFMVYLQKENIIDESGMPKERFSAEFPKEGPSILRIQQVVRGDSAAYFCASSPTSGIDTGELFFGEGSRLTVL.

The chain carries TRBV6-2 or TRBV6-3 and TRBJ2-5; no clear D gene. V was pared by 5 bases and J by 7 bases, with 8 bases between. CDR3 size: 11 residues. Germline-derived CDR1 and CDR2 are MNHEY and SVGEGT. In nucleotides, the CDR3 is TGTGCCAGCAGTCGAGCCGCGACCCAGTACTTC. It yields the protein CASSRAATQYF.

V is TRBV6-5 and J is TRBJ1-6; D not resolved. Germline values: CDR1 MNHEY, CDR2 SVGAGI. This CDR3 contains 15 residues. V was clipped by 1 base and J by 7 bases, with 11 bases between them. CDR3 nucleotides: TGTGCCAGCAGTTACTTAGGCAGTCTCAATTCACCCCTCCACTTT. As protein: CASSYLGSLNSPLHF.

The V and J genes are TRBV24-1 and TRBJ1-2; the D gene is possibly TRBD1 (5 bases). The CDR3 totals 11 residues. The V gene's germline CDR1 is KGHDR and CDR2 SFDVKD. Trimming cost V 4 bases and J 6 bases, with 5 bases left between them. Here the CDR3 reads CATSEGDGYTF. The CDR3 DNA reads as TGTGCCACCAGTGAAGGGGATGGCTACACCTTC.

This chain uses TRBV9 with TRBJ2-1; D is undetermined. This CDR3 is 15 amino acids long. Trimming removed 0 bases from V and 0 bases from J, with 7 bases in between. Per germline, CDR1 SGDLS and CDR2 YYNGEE. The CDR3 is CASSVDVSSYNEQFF. The CDR3 nucleotides are TGTGCCAGCAGCGTAGACGTGAGCTCCTACAATGAGCAGTTCTTC.

V gene TRBV11-3 combines with J gene TRBJ1-1; D might be TRBD1 (6 bases). The CDR3 contains 15 residues. The V end lost 1 base, the J end lost 3 bases, and 12 bases lay between the germline ends. Germline CDR1 reads SGHNT; CDR2 reads YENEEA. The CDR3 protein is CASSLVGGRDTEAFF. CDR3 bases: TGTGCCAGCAGCTTAGTCGGGGGCCGCGACACTGAAGCTTTCTTT.

This clone appeared a single time. The genes are TRBV12-3 or TRBV12-4 and TRBJ2-1; no clear D gene. This CDR3 has 10 residues. The V end lost 6 bases, the J end lost 8 bases, and 5 bases lay between the germline ends. The CDR3 protein is CASRRDEQFF. CDR3 sequence (DNA): TGTGCCAGCAGGAGAGATGAGCAGTTCTTC.

The chain couples TRBV5-1 to TRBJ1-1, with a weak D call TRBD1 (6 bases). V was pared by 4 bases and J by 5 bases, with 12 bases between. The CDR3 runs to 13 residues. In germline, CDR1 is SGHRS, CDR2 YFSETQ. The CDR3 spells CASSPEGGTEAFF. For the CDR3, the DNA is TGCGCCAGCAGCCCCGAAGGGGGAACTGAAGCTTTCTTT.

The chain is built from TRBV4-3 and TRBJ2-3; TRBD2 matches 9 bases. With 0 bases clipped from V and 3 bases from J, the junction kept 4 bases outside the gene matches. Looked up from germline, CDR1 is LGHNA and CDR2 is YSLEER. CDR3 length: 16 residues. CDR3 coding DNA: TGCGCCAGCAGCCAAGATAGCCTAGCGGGGACAGATACGCAGTATTTT. Amino acids: CASSQDSLAGTDTQYF.

V gene TRBV6-2 or TRBV6-3 combines with J gene TRBJ1-5; TRBD1 aligns across 8 bases. The ends lost 5 bases at V and 5 bases at J; junction bases unmatched: 11. The CDR3 totals 16 residues. Germline values: CDR1 MNHEY, CDR2 SVGEGT. For the CDR3, the DNA is TGTGCCAGCAGTAAGCTAACCGACAGGGGCGATCAGCCCCAGCATTTT. It yields the protein CASSKLTDRGDQPQHF.

The genes are TRBV4-2 and TRBJ1-6; tentatively, D is TRBD1 (5 bases). The CDR3 runs 16 residues. The germline CDR1 and CDR2 sequences are LGHNA and YNFKEQ. V gave up 4 bases and J gave up 3 bases, with 13 bases separating them. CDR3 sequence: CASSREGNNYNSPLHF. The CDR3 DNA sequence: TGTGCCAGCAGCCGAGAGGGGAATAACTATAATTCACCCCTCCACTTT.

The chain combines TRBV30 with TRBJ1-1, with D perhaps TRBD1 (5 bases). The V end lost 5 bases, the J end lost 7 bases, and 20 bases lay between the germline ends. This CDR3 comprises 14 residues. CDR1 GTSNPN and CDR2 SVGIG come from the germline V gene (reference sequence). CDR3 sequence reads: CAWGVSGGEGEAFF. The CDR3 DNA follows: TGTGCCTGGGGGGTCTCTGGGGGAGAGGGTGAAGCTTTCTTT.

This chain joins TRBV18 and TRBJ2-7, with D possibly called TRBD1 or TRBD2 (5 bases each). Germline loops: CDR1 KGHSH, CDR2 LQKENI. V was cut by 5 bases and J by 4 bases, with 15 bases left in between. This CDR3 contains 14 residues. The CDR3 DNA sequence: TGTGCCAGCTCAACGGGGCCTCAGGGTTACGAGCAGTACTTC. Protein sequence: CASSTGPQGYEQYF.

This clone was found once. The V gene is TRBV10-3, the J gene TRBJ1-6; tentatively, D is TRBD1 (5 bases). Deletions cut 1 base from V and 9 bases from J, with 10 bases between. Germline V gene sequence: CDR1 ENHRY, CDR2 SYGVKD. The CDR3 extends over 14 amino acids. The CDR3 is CAISEFRDGSPLHF. CDR3 DNA: TGTGCCATCAGTGAGTTCAGGGATGGTTCACCCCTCCACTTT.

The CDR3 nucleotides are TGTGCCAGCAGCTTAGCTTTGTGGAATAGGGGGGATGAAAAACTGTTTTTT. Its translation is CASSLALWNRGDEKLFF. The J gene is TRBJ1-4, the V gene TRBV7-9, with D perhaps TRBD1 (6 bases). Trimming cost V 0 bases and J 6 bases, with 17 bases left between them. This CDR3 has 17 residues. Germline assignment: CDR1 SEHNR and CDR2 FQNEAQ (reference sequence).

This rearrangement joins TRBV5-6 to TRBJ1-2; D is unresolved. This CDR3 contains 14 residues. The germline V and J ends were trimmed by 0 bases and 2 bases, with 8 bases remaining between them. Germline lookup yields CDR1 SGHDT and CDR2 YYEEEE. CDR3 in DNA: TGTGCCAGCAGCTTGGACACGGGAAACTATGGCTACACCTTC. Translating it yields CASSLDTGNYGYTF.

The chain employs TRBV7-2 and TRBJ1-5; D unresolved. V was cut by 2 bases and J by 6 bases, with 14 bases left in between. CDR3 length equals 15 residues. Germline values: CDR1 SGHTA, CDR2 FQGNSA. This CDR3 is CASSLYVAGSQPQHF. Here the CDR3 DNA reads TGTGCCAGCAGCTTATACGTCGCCGGGAGTCAGCCCCAGCATTTT.

This sequence joins TRBV9 and TRBJ1-6; D call uncertain. The CDR3 spans 13 residues. Germline V CDR1 and CDR2: SGDLS, YYNGEE. The V end was cut by 0 bases, the J end by 12 bases, with 10 bases between. CDR3 in amino acids: CASSVAFYGPLHF. CDR3 sequence (DNA): TGTGCCAGCAGCGTAGCTTTTTACGGACCCCTCCACTTT. The variable domain in full, with the rest retrieved from reference TRBV9 and TRBJ1-6, is DSGVTQTPKHLITATGQRVTLRCSPRSGDLSVYWYQQSLDQGLQFLIQYYNGEERAKGNILERFSAQQFPDLHSELNLSSLELGDSALYFCASSVAFYGPLHFGNGTRLTVT.

The chain is built from TRBV27 and TRBJ2-7, with 10 bases lining up with TRBD2. The CDR3 extends over 15 amino acids. With 8 bases clipped from V and 9 bases from J, the junction kept 16 bases outside the gene matches. Germline V lookup: CDR1 MNHEY, CDR2 SMNVEV (reference sequence). CDR3 coding DNA: TGTGCCAGCGGCACCTCTAGCGGGGGTCCTTGGCGGCAGTACTTC. Translation gives CASGTSSGGPWRQYF.

The chain combines TRBV5-1 with TRBJ1-1; D not certain. CDR3 size: 14 residues. Germline-derived CDR1 and CDR2 are SGHRS and YFSETQ. V was trimmed by 4 bases and J by 5 bases, leaving 15 bases between them. DNA of the CDR3: TGCGCCAGCAGCGCGGCCTCTGGCAGGACTGAAGCTTTCTTT. Translation: CASSAASGRTEAFF. The full variable domain, rest sourced from reference TRBV5-1 and TRBJ1-1, is KAGVTQTPRYLIKTRGQQVTLSCSPISGHRSVSWYQQTPGQGLQFLFEYFSETQRNKGNFPGRFSGRQFSNSRSEMNVSTLELGDSALYLCASSAASGRTEAFFGQGTRLTVV.

The CDR3 DNA is TGCGCCAGCAGCCTGGGGGACCGCGGGGAGCAGTACTTC. This encodes CASSLGDRGEQYF. The chain couples TRBV5-1 to TRBJ2-7, with D tentatively TRBD1 or TRBD2 (5 bases each). This CDR3 region has 13 residues. Trimming stripped 4 bases from V and 7 bases from J, with 15 bases between. CDR1 is SGHRS and CDR2 is YFSETQ in the germline V gene.

The chain carries TRBV9 and TRBJ2-7, with TRBD1 as a possible D gene (5 bases). Germline V gene lookup returns CDR1 SGDLS and CDR2 YYNGEE. The CDR3 consists of 15 residues. V was shortened by 1 base and J by 0 bases, with 11 bases between the two germline ends. The CDR3 protein is CASSVSGASSYEQYF. In DNA, the CDR3 is TGTGCCAGCAGCGTATCTGGGGCCAGCTCCTACGAGCAGTACTTC.

The chain carries TRBV15 and TRBJ2-3; tentatively, D is TRBD2 (7 bases). Trimming shortened V by 4 bases and J by 3 bases, and 17 bases separated the two germline ends. Germline V gene sequence: CDR1 LNHNV, CDR2 YYDKDF (reference sequence). The CDR3 covers 16 residues. CDR3 in DNA: TGTGCCACCAGCATTAATCGGGGGGCGAGTACAGATACGCAGTATTTT. Translated, it gives CATSINRGASTDTQYF.

Written as DNA, the CDR3 is TGTGCCAGCAGTGAAATCGGCAGGGGGGAATATGGCTACACCTTC. It yields the protein CASSEIGRGEYGYTF. The rearrangement links TRBV2 to TRBJ1-2, with TRBD1 matching 7 bases. The CDR3 extends over 15 amino acids. Germline V gene data show CDR1 as SNHLY and CDR2 as FYNNEI. The V and J ends lost 2 bases and 5 bases, in that order; junction bases with no gene match: 8.

The chain has TRBV24-1 and TRBJ2-5, with D possibly being TRBD2 (6 bases). V was shortened by 0 bases and J by 4 bases, with 17 bases between the two germline ends. Germline V gene sequence: CDR1 KGHDR, CDR2 SFDVKD. This CDR3 has 17 residues. In nucleotides, the CDR3 is TGTGCCACCAGTGATTTGCAGCCAGGGACTGTGGTAGAGACCCAGTACTTC. Translation: CATSDLQPGTVVETQYF.

The V call is TRBV10-3, the J call TRBJ2-3; D may be TRBD1 (5 bases). The CDR3 runs to 14 residues. CDR1 and CDR2 from the germline V gene are ENHRY and SYGVKD. Trimming cost V 7 bases and J 0 bases, with 11 bases left between them. This CDR3 reads CAINAGSSTDTQYF. Here the CDR3 DNA reads TGTGCCATCAACGCAGGGTCTAGCACAGATACGCAGTATTTT.

This clone occurred once. The rearrangement uses TRBV3-1 (or the pseudogene TRBV3-2) and TRBJ1-1; the match to TRBD1 covers 9 bases. The CDR3 extends over 16 amino acids. Germline V lookup: CDR1 LGHDT, CDR2 YNNKEL (reference sequence). Germline trimming cut 3 bases from V and 4 bases from J; bases unmatched to any gene: 9. CDR3 sequence reads: CASSHLSGTGITEAFF. The CDR3 nucleotides read TGTGCCAGCAGCCACCTATCCGGGACAGGGATCACTGAAGCTTTCTTT.